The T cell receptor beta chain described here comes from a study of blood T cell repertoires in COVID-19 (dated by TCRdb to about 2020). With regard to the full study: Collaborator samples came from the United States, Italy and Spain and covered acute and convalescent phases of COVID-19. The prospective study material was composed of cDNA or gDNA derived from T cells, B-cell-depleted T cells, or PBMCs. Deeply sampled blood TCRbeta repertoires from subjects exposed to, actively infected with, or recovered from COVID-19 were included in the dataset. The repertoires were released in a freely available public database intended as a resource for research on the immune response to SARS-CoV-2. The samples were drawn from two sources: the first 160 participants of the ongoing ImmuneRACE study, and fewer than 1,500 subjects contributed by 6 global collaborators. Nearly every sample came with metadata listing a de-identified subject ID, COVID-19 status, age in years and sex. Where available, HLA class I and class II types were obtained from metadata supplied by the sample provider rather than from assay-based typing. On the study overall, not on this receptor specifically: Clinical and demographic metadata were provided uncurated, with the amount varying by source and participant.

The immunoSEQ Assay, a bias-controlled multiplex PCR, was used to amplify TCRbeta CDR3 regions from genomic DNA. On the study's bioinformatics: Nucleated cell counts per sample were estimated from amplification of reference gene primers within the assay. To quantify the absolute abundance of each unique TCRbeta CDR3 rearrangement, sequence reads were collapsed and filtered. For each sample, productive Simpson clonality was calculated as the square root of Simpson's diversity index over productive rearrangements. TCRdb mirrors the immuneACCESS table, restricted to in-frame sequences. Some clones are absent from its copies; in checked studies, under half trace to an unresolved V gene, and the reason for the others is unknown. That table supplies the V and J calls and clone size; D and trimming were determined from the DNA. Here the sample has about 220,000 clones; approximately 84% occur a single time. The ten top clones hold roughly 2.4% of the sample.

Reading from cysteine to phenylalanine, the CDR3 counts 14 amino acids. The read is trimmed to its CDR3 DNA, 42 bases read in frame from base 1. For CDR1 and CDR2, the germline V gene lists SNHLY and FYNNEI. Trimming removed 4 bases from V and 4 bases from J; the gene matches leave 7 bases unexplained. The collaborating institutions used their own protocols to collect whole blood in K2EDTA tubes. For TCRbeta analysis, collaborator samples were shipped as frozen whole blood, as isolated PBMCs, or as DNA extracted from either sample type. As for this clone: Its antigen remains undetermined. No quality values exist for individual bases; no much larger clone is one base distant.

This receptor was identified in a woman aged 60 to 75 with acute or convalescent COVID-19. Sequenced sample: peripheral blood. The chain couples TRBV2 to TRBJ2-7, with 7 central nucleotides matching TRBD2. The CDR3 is CASSGNGGGYEQYF. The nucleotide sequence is TGTGCCAGCAGTGGGAATGGCGGGGGATACGAGCAGTACTTC.